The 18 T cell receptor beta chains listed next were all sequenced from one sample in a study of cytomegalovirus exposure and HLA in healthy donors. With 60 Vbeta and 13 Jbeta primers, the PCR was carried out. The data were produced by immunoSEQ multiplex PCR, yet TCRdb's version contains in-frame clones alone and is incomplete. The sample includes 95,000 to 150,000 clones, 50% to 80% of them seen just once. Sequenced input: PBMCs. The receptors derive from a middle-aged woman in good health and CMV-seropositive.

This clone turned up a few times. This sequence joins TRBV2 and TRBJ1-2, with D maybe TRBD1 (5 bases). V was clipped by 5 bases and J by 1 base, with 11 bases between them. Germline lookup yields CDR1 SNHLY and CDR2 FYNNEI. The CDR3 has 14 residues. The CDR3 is CASSMDIFNYGYTF. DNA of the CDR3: TGTGCCAGCAGTATGGACATATTTAACTATGGCTACACCTTC.

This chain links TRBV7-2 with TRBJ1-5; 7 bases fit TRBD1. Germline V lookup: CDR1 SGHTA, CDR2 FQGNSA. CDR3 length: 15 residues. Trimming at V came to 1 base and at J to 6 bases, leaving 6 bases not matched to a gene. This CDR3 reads CASSLGDSRSQPQHF. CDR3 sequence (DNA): TGTGCCAGCAGCTTAGGGGACAGTAGGAGTCAGCCCCAGCATTTT. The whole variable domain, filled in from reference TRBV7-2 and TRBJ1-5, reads GAGVSQSPSNKVTEKGKDVELRCDPISGHTALYWYRQSLGQGLEFLIYFQGNSAPDKSGLPSDRFSAERTGGSVSTLTIQRTQQEDSAVYLCASSLGDSRSQPQHFGDGTRLSIL.

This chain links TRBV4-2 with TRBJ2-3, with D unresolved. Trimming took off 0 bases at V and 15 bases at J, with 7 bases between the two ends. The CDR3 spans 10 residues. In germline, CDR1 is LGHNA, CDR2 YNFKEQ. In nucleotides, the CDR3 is TGTGCCAGCAGCCAAGATCGGGTTTATTTT. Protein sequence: CASSQDRVYF.

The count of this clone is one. The CDR3 DNA reads as TGTGCCACCAGCAGATTTACAGGGAAGAACACTGAAGCTTTCTTT. Translating gives CATSRFTGKNTEAFF. The chain employs TRBV15 and TRBJ1-1; the D gene is possibly TRBD1 (6 bases). Germline CDR1 LNHNV, CDR2 YYDKDF (reference sequence). V was clipped by 2 bases and J by 1 base, with 11 bases between them. CDR3 size: 15 residues.

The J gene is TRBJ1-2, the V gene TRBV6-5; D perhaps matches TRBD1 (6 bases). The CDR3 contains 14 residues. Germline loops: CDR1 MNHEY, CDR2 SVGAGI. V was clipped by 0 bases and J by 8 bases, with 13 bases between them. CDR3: CASSYSTTQGGYTF. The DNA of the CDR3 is TGTGCCAGCAGTTACTCGACGACTCAGGGGGGCTACACCTTC.

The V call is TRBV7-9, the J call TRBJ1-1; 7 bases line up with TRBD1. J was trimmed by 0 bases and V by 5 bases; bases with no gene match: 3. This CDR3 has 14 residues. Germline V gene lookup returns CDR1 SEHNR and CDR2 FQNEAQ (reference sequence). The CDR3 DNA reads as TGTGCCAGCAGCCCAGGGGGACTGAACACTGAAGCTTTCTTT. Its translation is CASSPGGLNTEAFF.

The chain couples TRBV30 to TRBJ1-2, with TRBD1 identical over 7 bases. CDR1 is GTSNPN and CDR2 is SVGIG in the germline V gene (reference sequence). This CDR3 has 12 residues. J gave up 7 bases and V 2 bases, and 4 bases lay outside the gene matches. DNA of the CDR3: TGTGCCTGGAGTTTAAGGGGGCTTGGCTACACCTTC. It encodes CAWSLRGLGYTF.

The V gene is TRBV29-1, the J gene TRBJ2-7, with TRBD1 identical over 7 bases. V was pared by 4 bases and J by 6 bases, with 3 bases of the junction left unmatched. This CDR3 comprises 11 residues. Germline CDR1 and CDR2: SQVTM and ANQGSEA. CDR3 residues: CSVVKGAEQYF. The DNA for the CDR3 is TGCAGCGTTGTAAAGGGGGCCGAGCAGTACTTC.

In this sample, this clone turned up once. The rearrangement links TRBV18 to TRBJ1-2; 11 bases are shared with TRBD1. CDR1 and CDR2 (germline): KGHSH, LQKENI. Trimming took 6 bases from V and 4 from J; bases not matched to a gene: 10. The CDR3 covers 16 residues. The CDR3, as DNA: TGTGCCAGCTCGATTGACCCGGGACAGGGGGTCTATGGCTACACCTTC. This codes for CASSIDPGQGVYGYTF.

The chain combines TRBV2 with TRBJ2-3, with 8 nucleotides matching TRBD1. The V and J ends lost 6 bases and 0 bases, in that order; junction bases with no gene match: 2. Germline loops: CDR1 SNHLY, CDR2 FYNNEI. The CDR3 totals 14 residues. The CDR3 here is CASRDRVSTDTQYF. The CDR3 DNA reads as TGTGCCAGCAGGGACAGGGTTAGCACAGATACGCAGTATTTT.

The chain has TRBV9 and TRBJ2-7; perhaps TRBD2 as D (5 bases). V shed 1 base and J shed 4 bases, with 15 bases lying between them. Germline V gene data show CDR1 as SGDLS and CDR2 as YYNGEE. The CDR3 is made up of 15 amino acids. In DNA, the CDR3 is TGTGCCAGCAGCGTATCTTCGGGTTCGGGGTACGAGCAGTACTTC. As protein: CASSVSSGSGYEQYF.

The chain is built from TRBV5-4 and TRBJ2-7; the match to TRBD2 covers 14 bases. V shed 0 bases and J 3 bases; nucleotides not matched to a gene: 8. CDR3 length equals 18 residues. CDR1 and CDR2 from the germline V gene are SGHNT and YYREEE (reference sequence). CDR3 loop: CASSLGLAGGPSSYEQYF. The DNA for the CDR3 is TGTGCCAGCAGCTTGGGACTAGCGGGAGGGCCTTCGAGCTACGAGCAGTACTTC.

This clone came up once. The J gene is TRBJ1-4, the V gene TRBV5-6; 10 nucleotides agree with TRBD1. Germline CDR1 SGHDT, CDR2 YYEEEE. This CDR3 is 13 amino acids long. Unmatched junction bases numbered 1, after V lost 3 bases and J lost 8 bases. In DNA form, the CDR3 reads TGTGCCAGCAGCTGGGGACAGGGGGAAAAACTGTTTTTT. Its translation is CASSWGQGEKLFF.

In nucleotides, the CDR3 is TGTGCCAGCAGCCGCGGTTCCGGGGAGCTGTTTTTT. It translates to CASSRGSGELFF. The chain is built from TRBV7-9 and TRBJ2-2; no reliable D call. Per germline, CDR1 SEHNR and CDR2 FQNEAQ (reference sequence). With 5 bases removed from V and 6 bases from J, the gap between germline ends came to 7 bases. The CDR3 is made up of 12 amino acids.

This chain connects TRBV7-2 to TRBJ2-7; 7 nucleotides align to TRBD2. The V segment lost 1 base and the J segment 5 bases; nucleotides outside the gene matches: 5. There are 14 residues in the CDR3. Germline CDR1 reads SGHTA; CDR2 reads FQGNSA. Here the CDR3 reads CASSLDGGSDEQYF. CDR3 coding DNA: TGTGCCAGCAGCTTAGACGGCGGGAGTGACGAGCAGTACTTC.

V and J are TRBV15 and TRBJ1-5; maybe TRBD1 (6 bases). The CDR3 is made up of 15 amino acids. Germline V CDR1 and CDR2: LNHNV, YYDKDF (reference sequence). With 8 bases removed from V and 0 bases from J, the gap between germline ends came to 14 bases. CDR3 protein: CATRQGGYSNQPQHF. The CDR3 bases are TGTGCCACCCGCCAAGGGGGTTATAGCAATCAGCCCCAGCATTTT.

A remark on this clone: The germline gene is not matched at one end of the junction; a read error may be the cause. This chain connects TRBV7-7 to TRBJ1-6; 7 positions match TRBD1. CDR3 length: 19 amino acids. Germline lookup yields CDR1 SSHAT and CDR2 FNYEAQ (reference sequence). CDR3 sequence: CASSLAVSRGVRWDSPLHF. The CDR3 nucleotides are TGTGCTAGCAGCTTAGCGGTCTCCAGGGGGGTCAGGTGGGATTCACCCCTCCACTTT. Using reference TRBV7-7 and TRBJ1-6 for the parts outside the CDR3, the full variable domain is GAGVSQSPRYKVTKRGQDVTLRCDPISSHATLYWYQQALGQGPEFLTYFNYEAQPDKSGLPSDRFSAERPEGSISTLTIQRTEQRDSAMYRCASSLAVSRGVRWDSPLHFGNGTRLTVT.

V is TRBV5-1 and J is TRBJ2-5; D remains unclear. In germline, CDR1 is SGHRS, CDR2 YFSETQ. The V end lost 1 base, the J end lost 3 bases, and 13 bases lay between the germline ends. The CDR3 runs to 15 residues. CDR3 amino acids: CASSLRGSLEETQYF. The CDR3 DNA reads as TGCGCCAGCAGCTTGAGAGGCAGTCTGGAAGAGACCCAGTACTTC.